This T cell receptor (beta chain) was found in a study of T cells in Graves' hyperthyroidism and ophthalmopathy. V dropped 1 base and J dropped 4 bases, with 19 bases sitting between them. Germline CDR1 reads SEHNR; CDR2 reads FQNEAQ (reference sequence). The length of the CDR3 is 17 residues. The CDR3 regions of TCR beta were amplified from RNA transcripts. Primed by the HTBI set, a first-round RT-PCR was run on the TCR CDR3. Via MiXCR, TCRdb re-called the multiplex PCR reads, giving one row per CDR3 protein. Here the sample spans approximately 870,000 distinct CDR3 sequences, approximately 40% being singletons.

This rearrangement joins TRBV7-9 to TRBJ1-1, with D perhaps TRBD1 (5 bases). This clonotype was sampled from a man aged 18 to 29 with Graves' hyperthyroidism. The sample consisted of blood. The chain's CDR3 is CASSLGPGLQTSTEAFF. CDR3 sequence (DNA): TGTGCCAGCAGCTTAGGCCCGGGACTCCAAACTAGCACTGAAGCTTTCTTT.